A selection of T cell receptor beta chains follows, all from one sample in a study of Tregs in tolerant kidney transplant recipients. Sequencing used immunoSEQ multiplex PCR; TCRdb keeps in-frame clones, though not all of them. Here the sample spans about 72,000 clones, roughly 92% being singletons. The sample consisted of CD8+ T cells from blood, taken before the transplant. These receptors originate from a human donor who received a combined kidney and bone marrow transplant. Each CDR3 is given with its conserved first and last residue. Each record gives: clone size, J gene, D gene, V gene, CDR3 protein, CDR3 DNA. A D gene is named only where the DNA matches it firmly. Only part of the rows carry a size: once, few, many, or a class if the clone is expanded.

>once|TRBJ2-2|TRBD2|TRBV9
CASSVGASGSENAGELFF
TGTGCCAGCAGCGTAGGAGCCAGCGGGAGTGAAAATGCCGGGGAGCTGTTTTTT
>-|TRBJ1-2|-|TRBV11-1
CASSHGGTSPGYTF
TGTGCCAGCAGCCACGGGGGGACATCCCCCGGCTACACCTTC
>-|TRBJ1-1|-|TRBV19
CASTLGGNTEAFF
TGTGCCAGTACGCTAGGAGGGAACACTGAAGCTTTCTTT
>-|TRBJ2-1|TRBD2|TRBV9
CASSDPRATSAYNEQFF
TGTGCCAGCAGCGACCCTCGGGCGACTAGCGCTTACAATGAGCAGTTCTTC
>-|TRBJ1-1|-|TRBV5-6
CASPLWDWENTEAFF
TGTGCCAGCCCCCTCTGGGACTGGGAGAACACTGAAGCTTTCTTT
>-|TRBJ1-2|TRBD1|TRBV7-9
CASSPGTGVYGYTF
TGTGCCAGCAGCCCCGGGACAGGGGTATATGGCTACACCTTC
>-|TRBJ2-2|-|TRBV19
CASSVAGIVGELFF
TGTGCCAGTAGTGTCGCAGGTATAGTCGGGGAGCTGTTTTTT
>few|TRBJ1-5|TRBD1|TRBV2
CAGQGSSNQPQHF
TGTGCCGGACAGGGTTCAAGCAATCAGCCCCAGCATTTT
>-|TRBJ1-1|-|TRBV9
CASSVAYSSEAFF
TGTGCCAGCAGCGTAGCTTATAGCTCTGAAGCTTTCTTT
>once|TRBJ2-1|TRBD1|TRBV15
CATSIPDRGLVDEQFF
TGTGCCACCAGCATCCCGGACAGGGGGCTCGTCGATGAGCAGTTCTTC
>-|TRBJ2-3|TRBD2|TRBV9
CASTRLAGGITDTQYF
TGTGCCAGCACTCGACTAGCGGGGGGCATCACAGATACGCAGTATTTT
>-|TRBJ1-6|TRBD1|TRBV5-6
CASSSGQVSSYNSPLHF
TGTGCCAGCAGCTCTGGACAGGTTAGCTCCTATAATTCCCCCCTCCACTTT
>-|TRBJ1-4|TRBD1|TRBV28
CASSPRGIEDEKLFF
TGTGCCAGCAGTCCCAGGGGGATTGAAGATGAAAAACTGTTTTTT
>-|TRBJ2-1|TRBD2|TRBV27
CASSLTGRAEQFF
TGTGCCAGCAGTTTAACCGGGAGGGCTGAGCAGTTCTTC
>once|TRBJ2-2|-|TRBV28
CASSFNRNTGELFF
TGTGCCAGCAGTTTCAATAGAAACACCGGGGAGCTGTTTTTT
>-|TRBJ2-3|-|TRBV5-4
CASSLIPYRDTDTQYF
TGTGCCAGCAGCTTGATTCCGTACAGAGACACAGATACGCAGTATTTT
>medium-sized|TRBJ2-1|TRBD2|TRBV27
CASSLSQRGLYNEQFF
TGTGCCAGCAGTTTATCCCAGCGGGGGTTATACAATGAGCAGTTCTTC
>-|TRBJ2-5|TRBD1|TRBV23-1
CASSQSGRGHQETQYF
TGCGCCAGCAGTCAATCAGGTAGGGGGCACCAAGAGACCCAGTACTTC
>-|TRBJ2-1|TRBD1|TRBV6-4
CASSEGGQGAEVSEQFF
TGTGCCAGCAGTGAAGGGGGACAGGGTGCCGAGGTTTCCGAGCAGTTCTTC
>once|TRBJ2-7|-|TRBV5-5
CASSLASRGYEQYF
TGTGCCAGCAGCTTGGCTAGCAGGGGCTACGAGCAGTACTTC
>-|TRBJ2-7|-|TRBV7-6
CASSLGSSSYEQYF
TGTGCCAGCAGCTTAGGTTCGAGTTCTTACGAGCAGTACTTC
>-|TRBJ1-6|TRBD1|TRBV4-3
CASSQEEPGTGYSPLHF
TGCGCCAGCAGCCAAGAGGAGCCTGGGACAGGGTATTCCCCCCTCCACTTT
>-|TRBJ1-3|-|TRBV9
CASSAGGSGNTIYF
TGTGCCAGCAGCGCCGGGGGTTCTGGAAACACCATATATTTT
>-|TRBJ2-1|-|TRBV6-5
CASTPRQVSSEQFF
TGTGCCAGCACCCCTCGACAAGTATCTTCGGAGCAGTTCTTC
>-|TRBJ2-1|TRBD2|TRBV27
CASSLSWTSGTFSYNEQFF
TGTGCCAGCAGTTTATCTTGGACTAGCGGGACTTTCTCCTACAATGAGCAGTTCTTC
>-|TRBJ2-1|TRBD2|TRBV19
CASTLAGGPGSYNEQFF
TGTGCCAGTACACTAGCGGGGGGGCCTGGGTCCTACAATGAGCAGTTCTTC
>-|TRBJ2-3|TRBD2|TRBV15
CATSNLRELAGGLSSTDTQYF
TGTGCCACCAGCAATCTAAGGGAACTAGCGGGGGGGCTTTCTAGCACAGATACGCAGTATTTT
>once|TRBJ2-2|-|TRBV5-1
CASRPGGGELFF
TGCGCCAGCAGGCCAGGTGGCGGGGAGCTGTTTTTT